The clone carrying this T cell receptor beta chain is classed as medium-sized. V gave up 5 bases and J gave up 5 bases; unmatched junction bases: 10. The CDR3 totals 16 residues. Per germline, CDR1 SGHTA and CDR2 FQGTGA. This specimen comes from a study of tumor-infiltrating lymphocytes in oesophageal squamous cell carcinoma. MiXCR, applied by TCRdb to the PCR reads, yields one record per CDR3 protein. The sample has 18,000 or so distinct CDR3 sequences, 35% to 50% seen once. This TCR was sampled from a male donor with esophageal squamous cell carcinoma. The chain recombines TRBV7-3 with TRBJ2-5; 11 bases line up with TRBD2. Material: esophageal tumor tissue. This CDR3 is CASSDSRLAGWETQYF. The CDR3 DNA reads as TGTGCCAGCAGCGATTCCAGACTAGCGGGATGGGAGACCCAGTACTTC.